This T cell receptor beta chain was identified during a study of T cell clonotyping in hematopoietic cell transplantation. The time point: recipient sample about 28 days before transplant, after cytoreduction. CDR1 and CDR2 from the germline V gene are SGDLS and YYNGEE. J lost 2 bases, V lost 5 bases, and 11 bases had no gene match. CDR3 size: 16 residues. Sequencing used immunoSEQ multiplex PCR; TCRdb keeps in-frame clones, though not all of them. This sample has tens of thousands of clones, with 75% to 90% found just once. This receptor was obtained from a man aged 60 to 69 with acute myeloid leukemia. Some clones in this sample may be carry-over from other donors' samples. The chain links TRBV9 to TRBJ1-1; 8 bases fit TRBD1. The sample here was peripheral blood mononuclear cells, taken before stem cell transplant. The CDR3 nucleotides read TGTGCCAGCAGTGTCCAGGGGGCGGGGGCCAACACTGAAGCTTTCTTT. Protein: CASSVQGAGANTEAFF. Full variable domain (rest looked up from reference TRBV9 and TRBJ1-1): DSGVTQTPKHLITATGQRVTLRCSPRSGDLSVYWYQQSLDQGLQFLIQYYNGEERAKGNILERFSAQQFPDLHSELNLSSLELGDSALYFCASSVQGAGANTEAFFGQGTRLTVV.